These T cell receptor beta chains were read from a single sample in a study of blood T cell repertoires in COVID-19. The assay was immunoSEQ multiplex PCR, and TCRdb's table has in-frame clones only and misses some. The sample yields about 370,000 clones, roughly nine tenths seen once. Sequences were obtained from peripheral blood. The receptors were gathered from a woman aged 25 to 39 with COVID-19, enrolled during active disease. CDR3s include the opening cysteine and the closing phenylalanine or tryptophan. Each record gives: D gene, clone size, J gene, V gene, CDR3 protein, CDR3 DNA. D genes are given only for firm matches. Rows may omit the clone size; those that give it use once, few, many or a size class.

NA NA TRBJ1-1 TRBV14 CASSPFDGYLMNTEAFF TGTGCCAGCAGCCCATTCGACGGGTACCTGATGAACACTGAAGCTTTCTTT
TRBD1 NA TRBJ2-7 TRBV6-5 CASRGGQGYEQYF TGTGCCAGCAGAGGGGGACAGGGCTACGAGCAGTACTTC
NA NA TRBJ1-1 TRBV18 CASSPRTDGAEAFF TGTGCCAGCTCACCACGGACAGACGGGGCTGAAGCTTTCTTT
TRBD1 NA TRBJ1-4 TRBV6-5 CASGTRGRGNEKLFF TGTGCCAGCGGTACAAGGGGGCGCGGTAATGAAAAACTGTTTTTT
NA NA TRBJ1-5 TRBV6-5 CASSRGGNQPQHF TGTGCCAGCAGTCGGGGGGGAAATCAGCCCCAGCATTTT
TRBD2 NA TRBJ2-3 TRBV6-2/TRBV6-3 CASSLGLAGAITDTQYF TGTGCCAGCAGTCTCGGACTAGCGGGGGCCATCACAGATACGCAGTATTTT
TRBD2 NA TRBJ2-1 TRBV11-2 CASLAGLAYNEQFF TGTGCCAGCCTAGCGGGACTAGCCTACAATGAGCAGTTCTTC
TRBD2 NA TRBJ2-1 TRBV11-3 CASSLDPGLADRFF TGTGCCAGCAGCTTAGATCCCGGACTAGCGGACCGGTTCTTC
TRBD1 once TRBJ1-2 TRBV28 CASSFTDTGVGYGYTF TGTGCCAGCAGTTTTACGGATACAGGGGTGGGATACGGCTACACCTTC
NA NA TRBJ1-2 TRBV1 CTSGLKTGAGGWHTF TGCACCAGCGGGCTCAAGACAGGGGCAGGGGGGTGGCACACCTTC
TRBD2 NA TRBJ2-3 TRBV11-3 CASSTRLAGDGASTDTQYF TGTGCCAGCAGCACCCGTCTAGCGGGGGATGGGGCTAGCACAGATACGCAGTATTTT
TRBD1 NA TRBJ2-1 TRBV4-3 CASSLRQGRLDEQFF TGCGCCAGCAGCCTCCGACAGGGCCGCCTGGATGAGCAGTTCTTC
NA once TRBJ2-5 TRBV7-2 CASSLGGPGAGTETQYF TGTGCCAGCAGCTTGGGGGGCCCGGGAGCGGGAACAGAGACCCAGTACTTC
TRBD1 few TRBJ1-1 TRBV2 CASSWTGGTEAFF TGTGCCAGCAGTTGGACAGGGGGCACTGAAGCTTTCTTT
TRBD2 NA TRBJ2-3 TRBV7-9 CASSPSGGYTDTQYF TGTGCCAGCAGCCCTAGCGGGGGTTACACAGATACGCAGTATTTT
TRBD1 NA TRBJ1-2 TRBV6-2/TRBV6-3 CASSYSRPGTGDDYGYTF TGTGCCAGCAGTTACTCTCGCCCCGGGACAGGCGATGACTATGGCTACACCTTC
TRBD2 NA TRBJ2-2 TRBV29-1 CSVDLAGGHTGELFF TGCAGCGTCGACCTAGCGGGGGGTCACACCGGGGAGCTGTTTTTT
TRBD2 NA TRBJ2-7 TRBV11-2 CASSPGSLSGGPWEQYF TGTGCCAGCAGCCCCGGGTCCCTAAGCGGGGGCCCGTGGGAGCAGTACTTC
NA NA TRBJ1-5 TRBV5-1 CASKEDSYSNQPQHF TGCGCCAGCAAAGAGGATTCATATAGCAATCAGCCCCAGCATTTT
NA NA TRBJ2-6 TRBV19 CASSQDSLSGANVLTF TGTGCCAGTAGTCAGGACAGCCTCTCTGGGGCCAACGTCCTGACTTTC
TRBD1 once TRBJ1-3 TRBV19 CASKIRGQVLSGNTIYF TGTGCCAGTAAAATAAGGGGACAGGTGCTCTCTGGAAACACCATATATTTT
NA NA TRBJ1-6 TRBV19 CASSKDRLNSPLHF TGTGCCAGTAGCAAAGACAGGCTGAACTCACCCCTCCACTTT
NA NA TRBJ2-7 TRBV6-5 CASSYRSHEQYF TGTGCCAGCAGTTATAGATCCCACGAGCAGTACTTC
NA NA TRBJ2-5 TRBV4-3 CASSQDIAFQETQYF TGCGCCAGCAGCCAAGATATAGCGTTCCAAGAGACCCAGTACTTC
TRBD1 few TRBJ1-2 TRBV6-2/TRBV6-3 CASSYDPGQGTYGYTF TGTGCCAGCAGTTACGACCCTGGACAGGGGACCTATGGCTACACCTTC
NA NA TRBJ1-5 TRBV19 CASSIVQQGGQQPQHF TGTGCCAGTAGTATAGTTCAACAGGGAGGGCAGCAGCCCCAGCATTTT
NA NA TRBJ1-2 TRBV6-5 CASSYSRRQTYGYTF TGTGCCAGCAGTTACTCGAGGAGACAGACGTATGGCTACACCTTC
TRBD2 NA TRBJ2-3 TRBV5-1 CASSLSPSGGANTQYF TGCGCCAGCAGCTTGTCCCCTAGCGGGGGGGCAAATACGCAGTATTTT
NA NA TRBJ1-1 TRBV7-2 CASSLRQGLATEAFF TGTGCCAGCAGCTTACGGCAGGGGCTAGCAACTGAAGCTTTCTTT
TRBD2 NA TRBJ2-5 TRBV7-6 CASSSPGGASETQYF TGTGCCAGCAGCTCCCCCGGGGGGGCTTCGGAGACCCAGTACTTC
TRBD1 NA TRBJ1-1 TRBV5-4 CASSPLGQGEYDTEAFF TGTGCCAGCAGCCCCCTCGGACAGGGCGAATACGACACTGAAGCTTTCTTT
NA NA TRBJ2-3 TRBV12-3/TRBV12-4 CASKIGDTQYF TGTGCCAGCAAGATCGGAGATACGCAGTATTTT
TRBD1 once TRBJ1-1 TRBV6-5 CASSYGTGGITEAFF TGTGCCAGCAGTTACGGGACAGGGGGGATCACTGAAGCTTTCTTT
TRBD2 NA TRBJ2-3 TRBV11-3 CASSPGLAGPVTQYF TGTGCCAGCAGCCCTGGACTAGCGGGACCCGTTACGCAGTATTTT
NA NA TRBJ2-1 TRBV5-4 CASSIRTDYNEQFF TGTGCCAGCAGCATACGGACAGACTACAATGAGCAGTTCTTC
TRBD2 NA TRBJ2-1 TRBV11-3 CASSSREVRNEQFF TGTGCCAGCAGCTCCCGGGAGGTCCGCAATGAGCAGTTCTTC
TRBD1 NA TRBJ1-2 TRBV7-2 CASSLPGQGVSEGYTF TGTGCCAGCAGCCTTCCGGGACAGGGTGTTTCGGAGGGCTACACCTTC
TRBD1 NA TRBJ1-1 TRBV5-6 CASSWGTGGTEAFF TGTGCCAGCAGCTGGGGGACAGGGGGGACTGAAGCTTTCTTT
TRBD2 NA TRBJ2-3 TRBV27 CASSPRGGGVVGVSDTQYF TGTGCCAGCAGTCCTCGGGGGGGCGGTGTAGTTGGCGTGTCGGATACGCAGTATTTT
NA NA TRBJ2-7 TRBV19 CASSAGIQGYYEQYF TGTGCCAGTAGCGCCGGAATTCAGGGTTACTACGAGCAGTACTTC
NA NA TRBJ2-7 TRBV2 CASSPDNSYEQYF TGTGCCAGCAGCCCGGACAACTCCTACGAGCAGTACTTC
NA few TRBJ1-4 TRBV6-1 CASSVAGPIPNEKLFF TGTGCCAGCAGTGTGGCAGGGCCCATCCCTAATGAAAAACTGTTTTTT
TRBD1 NA TRBJ1-1 TRBV30 CACDRAEAFF TGTGCCTGTGACAGGGCCGAAGCTTTCTTT
NA NA TRBJ1-2 TRBV9 CASSHQVSAPAFNYGYTF TGTGCCAGCAGCCACCAGGTGTCGGCGCCTGCCTTTAACTATGGCTACACCTTC
NA NA TRBJ2-2 TRBV21-1 CASCQRWRGPNTGELFF TGTGCCAGCTGCCAAAGGTGGAGGGGCCCGAACACCGGGGAGCTGTTTTTT
NA NA TRBJ2-5 TRBV7-9 CASSLTGEIQETQYF TGTGCCAGCAGCTTAACTGGGGAGATCCAAGAGACCCAGTACTTC
NA NA TRBJ1-3 TRBV9 CASSARTASGNTIYF TGTGCCAGCAGCGCGAGGACAGCTTCTGGAAACACCATATATTTT
NA once TRBJ2-5 TRBV6-5 CASSYGGAQETQYF TGTGCCAGCAGTTACGGGGGGGCCCAAGAGACCCAGTACTTC
TRBD1 NA TRBJ1-2 TRBV11-2 CASSRQGAGGYTF TGTGCCAGCAGCCGACAGGGGGCGGGAGGCTACACCTTC
NA NA TRBJ1-4 TRBV7-2 CASSLRRQDEKLFF TGTGCCAGCAGCTTACGGCGACAGGACGAAAAACTGTTTTTT
NA NA TRBJ1-1 TRBV28 CASSSGQGNTEAFF TGTGCCAGCAGTTCAGGGCAGGGGAACACTGAAGCTTTCTTT
NA NA TRBJ2-2 TRBV4-1 CASSRAYGELFF TGCGCCAGCAGCCGGGCTTACGGGGAGCTGTTTTTT
TRBD1 NA TRBJ1-5 TRBV28 CASKIDRGTNQPQHF TGTGCCAGCAAAATAGACAGGGGGACGAATCAGCCCCAGCATTTT
NA NA TRBJ1-2 TRBV6-2/TRBV6-3 CASSSPGLLGYTF TGTGCCAGCAGTTCCCCGGGACTCCTCGGCTACACCTTC
NA NA TRBJ2-5 TRBV7-2 CASSLSVYGAGLETQYF TGTGCCAGCAGCTTGTCAGTTTATGGCGCAGGGCTTGAGACCCAGTACTTC